The present entry profiles one T cell receptor (beta chain) with its context. Its antigen is not known. TCRB transcripts that were expressed got sequenced, as all of the isolated RNA had been reverse transcribed. Produced via immunoSEQ multiplex PCR; TCRdb's table is partial and in-frame only. This sample has more than 60,000 clones, with roughly three fifths found just once. The data stem from a study of beta chain features in type 1 diabetes. General study results and limits: Possibly, sequencing cDNA over-represented cells that had high TCR expression levels.

Unmatched junction bases numbered 10, after V lost 4 bases and J lost 3 bases. Germline loops: CDR1 SGHRS, CDR2 YFSETQ. The CDR3 contains 17 residues. The genes are TRBV5-1 and TRBJ2-3; 11 nucleotides match TRBD1. Sequenced: Tregs from blood. The sequence derives from a woman aged 18-35 years in good health. The CDR3 reads CASSLTKDRGLTDTQYF. The CDR3 bases are TGCGCCAGCAGCCTAACCAAGGACAGGGGGCTGACAGATACGCAGTATTTT.